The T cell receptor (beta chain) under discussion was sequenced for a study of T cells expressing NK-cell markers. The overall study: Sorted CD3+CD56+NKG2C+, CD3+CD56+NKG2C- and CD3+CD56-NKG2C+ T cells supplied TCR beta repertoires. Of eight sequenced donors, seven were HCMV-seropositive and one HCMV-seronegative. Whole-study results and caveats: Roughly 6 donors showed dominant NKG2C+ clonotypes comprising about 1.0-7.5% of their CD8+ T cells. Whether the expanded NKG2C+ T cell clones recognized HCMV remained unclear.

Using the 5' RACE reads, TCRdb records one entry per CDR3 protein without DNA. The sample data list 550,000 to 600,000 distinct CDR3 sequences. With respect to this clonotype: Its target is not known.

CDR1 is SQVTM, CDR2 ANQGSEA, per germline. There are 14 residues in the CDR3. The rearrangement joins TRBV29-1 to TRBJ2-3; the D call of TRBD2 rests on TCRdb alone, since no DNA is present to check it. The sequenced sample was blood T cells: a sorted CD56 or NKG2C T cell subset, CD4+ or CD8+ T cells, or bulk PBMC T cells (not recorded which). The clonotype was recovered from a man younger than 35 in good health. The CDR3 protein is CSVTGTSGPDTQYF.